These T cell receptor beta chains were read from a single sample in a study of T cells in Graves' hyperthyroidism and ophthalmopathy. MiXCR, run by TCRdb on the multiplex PCR reads, gives a single entry per CDR3 protein. The data contain 250,000 to 400,000 distinct CDR3 sequences, roughly an eighth of them singletons. The sample consisted of blood. These receptors were obtained from a woman in her thirties or forties with Graves' ophthalmopathy. Each CDR3 is given with its conserved first and last residue. The order of the fields is J gene, V gene, D gene, clone size, CDR3 protein, CDR3 DNA. A D gene is named only where the DNA matches it firmly. Expanded clones are given a class, and other clones once, few, many or no size at all.

J gene: TRBJ2-5
V gene: TRBV18
D gene: -
clone size: -
CDR3 protein: CASSARRQETQYF
CDR3 DNA: TGTGCCAGCTCAGCGAGGCGGCAAGAGACCCAGTACTTC

J gene: TRBJ1-3
V gene: TRBV4-1
D gene: TRBD1
clone size: -
CDR3 protein: CASSRLTGVTGNTIYF
CDR3 DNA: TGCGCCAGCAGCCGCCTTACAGGGGTGACTGGAAACACCATATATTTT

J gene: TRBJ2-6
V gene: TRBV19
D gene: -
clone size: few
CDR3 protein: CASSMGSGANVLTF
CDR3 DNA: TGTGCCAGTAGTATGGGCTCTGGGGCCAACGTCCTGACTTTC

J gene: TRBJ1-2
V gene: TRBV3-1
D gene: TRBD1
clone size: -
CDR3 protein: CASSQTGGYGYTF
CDR3 DNA: TGTGCCAGCAGCCAAACAGGGGGCTATGGCTACACCTTC

J gene: TRBJ1-1
V gene: TRBV5-5
D gene: TRBD1
clone size: -
CDR3 protein: CASSLWTGRNTEAFF
CDR3 DNA: TGTGCCAGCAGCCTATGGACAGGGAGGAACACTGAAGCTTTCTTT

J gene: TRBJ1-2
V gene: TRBV20-1
D gene: -
clone size: -
CDR3 protein: CSARDSSGRHNYGYTF
CDR3 DNA: TGCAGTGCTAGAGATAGTTCAGGTCGACACAACTATGGCTACACCTTC

J gene: TRBJ2-3
V gene: TRBV7-9
D gene: -
clone size: few
CDR3 protein: CAAAFDRSTDTQYF
CDR3 DNA: TGTGCCGCGGCTTTTGACAGGTCGACAGATACGCAGTATTTT

J gene: TRBJ2-1
V gene: TRBV20-1
D gene: TRBD2
clone size: many
CDR3 protein: CSAIRPGTSGTEQFF
CDR3 DNA: TGCAGTGCTATCCGTCCCGGGACTAGCGGGACCGAGCAGTTCTTC

J gene: TRBJ2-1
V gene: TRBV11-2
D gene: -
clone size: -
CDR3 protein: CASSLAGLQFF
CDR3 DNA: TGTGCCAGCAGCTTGGCGGGCTTGCAGTTCTTC

J gene: TRBJ1-3
V gene: TRBV20-1
D gene: -
clone size: -
CDR3 protein: CSARKGAPGNTIYF
CDR3 DNA: TGCAGTGCTAGGAAAGGGGCTCCTGGAAACACCATATATTTT

J gene: TRBJ1-3
V gene: TRBV20-1
D gene: TRBD1
clone size: many
CDR3 protein: CSAPDRVGGNTIYF
CDR3 DNA: TGCAGTGCTCCCGACAGGGTTGGTGGAAACACCATATATTTT

J gene: TRBJ2-7
V gene: TRBV2
D gene: -
clone size: many
CDR3 protein: CASSSGTGAYEQYF
CDR3 DNA: TGTGCCAGCAGTTCCGGGACGGGGGCCTACGAGCAGTACTTC

J gene: TRBJ2-1
V gene: TRBV7-2
D gene: -
clone size: many
CDR3 protein: CASSLYVNEQFF
CDR3 DNA: TGTGCCAGCAGCTTATACGTCAATGAGCAGTTCTTC

J gene: TRBJ2-5
V gene: TRBV11-2
D gene: TRBD2
clone size: many
CDR3 protein: CASSLVAAGGPRETQYF
CDR3 DNA: TGTGCCAGCAGCTTAGTGGCGGCGGGAGGGCCGAGAGAGACCCAGTACTTC

J gene: TRBJ1-2
V gene: TRBV6-1
D gene: -
clone size: few
CDR3 protein: CATAFGYGYTF
CDR3 DNA: TGTGCCACCGCCTTTGGCTATGGCTACACCTTC

J gene: TRBJ2-1
V gene: TRBV10-2
D gene: TRBD2
clone size: many
CDR3 protein: CATAGTSEEDNEQFF
CDR3 DNA: TGCGCCACCGCCGGGACTAGCGAGGAAGACAATGAGCAGTTCTTC

J gene: TRBJ2-5
V gene: TRBV20-1
D gene: -
clone size: once
CDR3 protein: CSAREAWETQYF
CDR3 DNA: TGCAGTGCTAGAGAGGCATGGGAGACCCAGTACTTC

J gene: TRBJ1-1
V gene: TRBV19
D gene: -
clone size: -
CDR3 protein: CASSASGWRTEAFF
CDR3 DNA: TGTGCCAGTAGTGCCTCAGGGTGGAGAACTGAAGCTTTCTTT

J gene: TRBJ2-7
V gene: TRBV3-1
D gene: -
clone size: many
CDR3 protein: CASSQGDSYEQYF
CDR3 DNA: TGTGCCAGCAGCCAAGGAGACAGCTACGAGCAGTACTTC

J gene: TRBJ2-1
V gene: TRBV27
D gene: -
clone size: many
CDR3 protein: CASSLLDGNEQFF
CDR3 DNA: TGTGCCAGCAGTTTACTAGACGGGAATGAGCAGTTCTTC

J gene: TRBJ2-2
V gene: TRBV11-2
D gene: TRBD1
clone size: few
CDR3 protein: CASSLVGRDRGGANTGELSF
CDR3 DNA: TGTGCCAGCAGCTTAGTAGGTCGGGACAGGGGAGGTGCGAACACCGGGGAGCTGTCTTTT

J gene: TRBJ1-1
V gene: TRBV3-1
D gene: -
clone size: many
CDR3 protein: CASSYRENTEAFF
CDR3 DNA: TGTGCCAGCAGTTACAGGGAGAACACTGAAGCTTTCTTT

J gene: TRBJ2-5
V gene: TRBV2
D gene: TRBD1
clone size: many
CDR3 protein: CASSVDRAETQYF
CDR3 DNA: TGTGCCAGCAGTGTAGACAGGGCGGAGACCCAGTACTTC

J gene: TRBJ2-1
V gene: TRBV10-3
D gene: TRBD2
clone size: -
CDR3 protein: CVITQGGGVSEQFF
CDR3 DNA: TGTGTCATCACCCAAGGCGGGGGGGTAAGTGAGCAGTTCTTC

J gene: TRBJ2-1
V gene: TRBV7-2
D gene: TRBD2
clone size: many
CDR3 protein: CASSLAGGVSEQFF
CDR3 DNA: TGTGCCAGCAGCTTAGCGGGGGGGGTATCGGAGCAGTTCTTC

J gene: TRBJ2-1
V gene: TRBV20-1
D gene: -
clone size: few
CDR3 protein: CSVKRGSRSSYNEQFF
CDR3 DNA: TGCAGTGTTAAACGAGGTTCAAGAAGCTCCTACAATGAGCAGTTCTTC

J gene: TRBJ1-2
V gene: TRBV4-1
D gene: TRBD1
clone size: -
CDR3 protein: CASSQGDRRDGYTF
CDR3 DNA: TGCGCCAGCAGCCAAGGGGACAGAAGGGATGGCTACACCTTC

J gene: TRBJ2-7
V gene: TRBV20-1
D gene: TRBD2
clone size: many
CDR3 protein: CSARGRAGGSYEQYF
CDR3 DNA: TGCAGTGCTAGAGGTCGAGCGGGAGGGTCCTACGAGCAGTACTTC

J gene: TRBJ2-1
V gene: TRBV19
D gene: -
clone size: -
CDR3 protein: CASSDDHDYNEQFF
CDR3 DNA: TGTGCCAGTAGTGATGATCACGATTACAATGAGCAGTTCTTC

J gene: TRBJ2-5
V gene: TRBV5-1
D gene: -
clone size: -
CDR3 protein: CASSFSGTWKTQYF
CDR3 DNA: TGCGCCAGCAGCTTCTCCGGGACGTGGAAGACCCAGTACTTC

J gene: TRBJ2-5
V gene: TRBV12-3/TRBV12-4
D gene: TRBD2
clone size: many
CDR3 protein: CASSTGLPQETQYF
CDR3 DNA: TGTGCCAGCAGTACGGGACTACCCCAAGAGACCCAGTACTTC

J gene: TRBJ2-7
V gene: TRBV7-2
D gene: -
clone size: many
CDR3 protein: CASSFDFPSYEQYF
CDR3 DNA: TGTGCCAGCAGCTTTGACTTTCCCTCCTACGAGCAGTACTTC

J gene: TRBJ1-2
V gene: TRBV20-1
D gene: -
clone size: few
CDR3 protein: CSASPLTVPNYGYTF
CDR3 DNA: TGCAGTGCTAGCCCGTTAACAGTACCTAACTATGGCTACACCTTC

J gene: TRBJ2-3
V gene: TRBV7-2
D gene: TRBD2
clone size: many
CDR3 protein: CASSETIAGEVDTQYF
CDR3 DNA: TGTGCCAGCAGCGAAACAATAGCGGGAGAGGTAGATACGCAGTATTTT

J gene: TRBJ2-2
V gene: TRBV6-1
D gene: TRBD2
clone size: many
CDR3 protein: CASRRRGGGQKTGELFF
CDR3 DNA: TGTGCCAGCAGGCGACGTGGCGGGGGTCAAAAGACCGGGGAGCTGTTTTTT

J gene: TRBJ2-1
V gene: TRBV20-1
D gene: TRBD1
clone size: few
CDR3 protein: CSARDRTGALNEQFF
CDR3 DNA: TGCAGTGCTAGAGATAGGACAGGGGCTCTCAATGAGCAGTTCTTC

J gene: TRBJ2-6
V gene: TRBV24-1
D gene: TRBD1
clone size: few
CDR3 protein: CATSDSWTGNVLTF
CDR3 DNA: TGTGCCACCAGTGACAGTTGGACAGGTAACGTCCTGACTTTC

J gene: TRBJ2-7
V gene: TRBV7-9
D gene: -
clone size: many
CDR3 protein: CASRPAGTGDEQYF
CDR3 DNA: TGTGCCAGCAGACCAGCGGGTACAGGGGACGAGCAGTACTTC